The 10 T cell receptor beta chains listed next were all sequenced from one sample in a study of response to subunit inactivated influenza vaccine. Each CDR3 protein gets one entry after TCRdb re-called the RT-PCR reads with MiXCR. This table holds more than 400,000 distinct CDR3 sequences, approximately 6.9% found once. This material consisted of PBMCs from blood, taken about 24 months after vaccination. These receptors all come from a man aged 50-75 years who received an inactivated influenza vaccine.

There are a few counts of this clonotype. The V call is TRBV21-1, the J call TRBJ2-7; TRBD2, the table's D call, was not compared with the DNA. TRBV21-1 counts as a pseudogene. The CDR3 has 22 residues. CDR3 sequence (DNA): TGTGCCAGCAGCAAAGATGGTTTTGAGGGGTACCATACTAGCGGGGTTACCTACGAGCAGTACTTC. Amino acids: CASSKDGFEGYHTSGVTYEQYF.

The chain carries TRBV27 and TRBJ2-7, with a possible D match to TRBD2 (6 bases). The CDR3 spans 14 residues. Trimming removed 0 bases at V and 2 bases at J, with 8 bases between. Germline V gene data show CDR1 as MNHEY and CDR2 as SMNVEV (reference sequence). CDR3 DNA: TGTGCCAGCAGTTTATCGGAGGGAACCTACGAGCAGTACTTC. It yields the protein CASSLSEGTYEQYF.

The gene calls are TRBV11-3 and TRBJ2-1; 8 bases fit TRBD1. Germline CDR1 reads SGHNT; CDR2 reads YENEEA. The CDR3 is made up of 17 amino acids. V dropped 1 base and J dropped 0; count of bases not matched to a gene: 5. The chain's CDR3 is CASSLGQGKSSYNEQFF. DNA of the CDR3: TGTGCCAGCAGCTTAGGACAGGGGAAGAGCTCCTACAATGAGCAGTTCTTC. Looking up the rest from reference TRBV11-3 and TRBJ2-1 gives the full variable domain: EAGVVQSPRYKIIEKKQPVAFWCNPISGHNTLYWYLQNLGQGPELLIRYENEEAVDDSQLPKDRFSAERLKGVDSTLKIQPAELGDSAVYLCASSLGQGKSSYNEQFFGPGTRLTVL.

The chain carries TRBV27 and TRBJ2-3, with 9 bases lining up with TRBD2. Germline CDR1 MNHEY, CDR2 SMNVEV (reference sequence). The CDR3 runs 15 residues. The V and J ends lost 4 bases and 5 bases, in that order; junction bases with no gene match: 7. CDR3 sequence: CASSSSGGPVDTQYF. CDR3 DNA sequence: TGTGCCAGCAGTTCCAGCGGGGGGCCCGTAGATACGCAGTATTTT.

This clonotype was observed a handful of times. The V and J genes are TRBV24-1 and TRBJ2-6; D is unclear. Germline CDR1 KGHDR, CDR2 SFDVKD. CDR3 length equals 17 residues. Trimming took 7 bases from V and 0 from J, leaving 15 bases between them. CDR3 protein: CATSPRLRSSGANVLTF. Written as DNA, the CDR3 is TGTGCCACCAGCCCCCGATTGCGGTCCTCTGGGGCCAACGTCCTGACTTTC.

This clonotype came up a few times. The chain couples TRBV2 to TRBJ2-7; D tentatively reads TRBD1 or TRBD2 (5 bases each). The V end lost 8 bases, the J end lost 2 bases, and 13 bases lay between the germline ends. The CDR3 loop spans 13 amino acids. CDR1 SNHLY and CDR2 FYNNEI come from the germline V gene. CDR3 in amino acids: CASCRGLAYEQYF. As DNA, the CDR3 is TGTGCCAGCTGCCGGGGCCTAGCCTACGAGCAGTACTTC.

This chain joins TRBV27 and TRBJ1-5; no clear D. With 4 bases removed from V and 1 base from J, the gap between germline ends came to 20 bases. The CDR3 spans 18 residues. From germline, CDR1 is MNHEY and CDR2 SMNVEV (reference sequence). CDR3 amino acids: CASSSGLGSRGSNQPQHF. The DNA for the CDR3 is TGTGCCAGCAGTTCTGGACTGGGGTCCCGAGGGAGCAATCAGCCCCAGCATTTT.

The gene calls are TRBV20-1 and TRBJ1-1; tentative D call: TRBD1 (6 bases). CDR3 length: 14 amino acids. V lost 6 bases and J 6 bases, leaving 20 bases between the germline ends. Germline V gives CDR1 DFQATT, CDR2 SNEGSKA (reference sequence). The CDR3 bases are TGCAGTGCCATGAAAACAGGGATAGTTTCTGAAGCTTTCTTT. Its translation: CSAMKTGIVSEAFF.

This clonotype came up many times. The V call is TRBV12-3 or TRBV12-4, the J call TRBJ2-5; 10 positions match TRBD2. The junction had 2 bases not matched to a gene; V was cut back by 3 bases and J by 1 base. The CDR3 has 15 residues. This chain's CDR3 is CASSFASGSQETQYF. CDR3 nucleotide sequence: TGTGCCAGCAGTTTCGCTAGCGGGAGCCAAGAGACCCAGTACTTC.

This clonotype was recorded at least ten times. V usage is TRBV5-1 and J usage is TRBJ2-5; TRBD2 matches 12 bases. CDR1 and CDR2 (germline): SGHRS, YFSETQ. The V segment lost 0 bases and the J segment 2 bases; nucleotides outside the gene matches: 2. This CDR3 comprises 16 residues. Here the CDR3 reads CASSLGTSGVQETQYF. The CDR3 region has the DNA TGCGCCAGCAGCTTGGGGACTAGCGGGGTACAAGAGACCCAGTACTTC. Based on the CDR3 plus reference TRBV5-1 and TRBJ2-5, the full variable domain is KAGVTQTPRYLIKTRGQQVTLSCSPISGHRSVSWYQQTPGQGLQFLFEYFSETQRNKGNFPGRFSGRQFSNSRSEMNVSTLELGDSALYLCASSLGTSGVQETQYFGPGTRLLVL.